Listed below are T cell receptor beta chains from one sample, sequenced in a study of a mutant IDH1 vaccine in newly diagnosed glioma. These receptors have no known antigen. Some clones are missing from TCRdb's copy, which holds only in-frame ones; the method was immunoSEQ multiplex PCR. The sample contains approximately 64,000 clones, less than 85% of which appear only once. The starting material was PBMCs, obtained from a glioma patient whose treatment included an IDH1 peptide vaccine. The receptors here all came from a woman aged 50 to 60 with glioma. CDR3s include the opening cysteine and the closing phenylalanine or tryptophan. The D gene is left open where the match is weak. Rows give clone size only sometimes, using once, few, many, or a class for an expanded clone.

TRBV6-1	.	TRBD1	TRBJ1-1	CASSRTGGNTEAFF	TGTGCCAGCAGCCGGACAGGGGGGAACACTGAAGCTTTCTTT
TRBV2	.	.	TRBJ1-5	CASTRDGGSNQPQHF	TGTGCCAGCACCCGGGATGGGGGTAGCAATCAGCCCCAGCATTTT
TRBV7-2	.	.	TRBJ1-2	CASRPPPGTVGYTF	TGTGCCAGCAGGCCACCCCCGGGGACGGTTGGTTACACCTTC
TRBV18	.	.	TRBJ1-1	CASSPMSDTEAFF	TGTGCCAGCTCACCAATGAGTGACACTGAAGCTTTCTTT
TRBV5-8	.	TRBD2	TRBJ2-1	CASSLTTSGGYNEQFF	TGTGCCAGCAGCTTGACTACTAGCGGGGGGTACAATGAGCAGTTCTTC
TRBV18	.	TRBD1	TRBJ1-5	CASSPDRGQIQPQHF	TGTGCCAGCTCACCTGACAGGGGGCAAATTCAGCCCCAGCATTTT
TRBV6-5	few	.	TRBJ2-3	CASRRGHPTDTQYF	TGTGCCAGCAGACGGGGTCACCCCACAGATACGCAGTATTTT
TRBV6-4	.	.	TRBJ1-1	CASSESIGTEAFF	TGTGCCAGCAGTGAATCTATCGGCACTGAAGCTTTCTTT
TRBV10-1	few	.	TRBJ2-3	CASSESMDTDTQYF	TGCGCCAGCAGTGAGTCAATGGACACAGATACGCAGTATTTT
TRBV6-1	.	TRBD1	TRBJ1-4	CASKTGTGGDLQFF	TGTGCCAGCAAAACCGGGACAGGGGGCGATTTACAGTTTTTT
TRBV9	.	TRBD2	TRBJ2-1	CASSVSSGGGSSYNEQFF	TGTGCCAGCAGCGTAAGTAGCGGGGGGGGCAGCTCCTACAATGAGCAGTTCTTC
TRBV5-1	.	.	TRBJ2-5	CASSLGPGSIETQYF	TGCGCCAGCAGCTTGGGACCTGGGAGTATAGAGACCCAGTACTTC
TRBV7-8	.	.	TRBJ2-7	CASSSRFGFSYEQYF	TGTGCCAGCAGCTCGAGGTTCGGGTTCTCCTACGAGCAGTACTTC
TRBV9	.	.	TRBJ1-1	CASRHLERAEAFF	TGTGCCAGCAGGCACCTCGAAAGGGCTGAAGCTTTCTTT
TRBV7-2	.	.	TRBJ1-6	CASSLERGSPLHF	TGTGCCAGCAGCTTAGAGAGAGGATCACCCCTCCACTTT
TRBV27	.	.	TRBJ1-4	CASSYRVGEKLFF	TGTGCCAGCAGTTATCGGGTCGGGGAAAAACTGTTTTTT
TRBV19	.	.	TRBJ1-1	CASSPPSVEAFF	TGTGCCAGTAGCCCACCGTCGGTTGAAGCTTTCTTT
TRBV2	.	.	TRBJ2-7	CASSDLAGANEQYF	TGTGCCAGCAGTGATCTGGCAGGGGCCAACGAGCAGTACTTC
TRBV19	.	TRBD1	TRBJ2-3	CASSQKGANADTQYF	TGTGCCAGTTCCCAGAAGGGGGCGAATGCAGATACGCAGTATTTT
TRBV29-1	.	.	TRBJ1-1	CSVGEGYTEAFF	TGCAGCGTGGGGGAGGGGTACACTGAAGCTTTCTTT
TRBV27	.	TRBD1	TRBJ1-1	CASSFLPPGQGASEAFF	TGTGCCAGCAGTTTCCTCCCTCCGGGACAGGGGGCTTCTGAAGCTTTCTTT
TRBV5-4	.	.	TRBJ1-4	CAWTRVSNEKLFF	TGTGCCTGGACCCGGGTATCTAATGAAAAACTGTTTTTT
TRBV5-1	.	TRBD1	TRBJ1-5	CASSLGGGPNQPQHF	TGCGCCAGCAGCTTGGGAGGGGGCCCCAATCAGCCCCAGCATTTT
TRBV2	.	.	TRBJ2-1	CASNRLRSYNEQFF	TGTGCCAGCAACCGCCTCCGCTCCTACAATGAGCAGTTCTTC
TRBV5-4	.	.	TRBJ2-7	CASSARQGGYEQYF	TGTGCCAGCAGCGCGCGACAGGGAGGATACGAGCAGTACTTC
TRBV15	.	.	TRBJ1-4	CATSRAGTNEKLFF	TGTGCCACCAGCAGAGCAGGCACGAATGAAAAACTGTTTTTT
TRBV27	.	.	TRBJ1-6	CASSLSPGGDSPLHF	TGTGCCAGCAGTTTATCGCCCGGGGGGGATTCACCCCTCCACTTT
TRBV9	.	TRBD2	TRBJ2-3	CASSSKGVSGGARRTDTQYF	TGTGCCAGCAGCTCCAAAGGGGTAAGCGGGGGGGCGAGGAGGACAGATACGCAGTATTTT
TRBV6-5	once	.	TRBJ1-1	CASSSGANTEAFF	TGTGCCAGCAGCTCAGGAGCGAACACTGAAGCTTTCTTT
TRBV9	.	.	TRBJ2-2	CASSVEGRSGELFF	TGTGCCAGCAGCGTAGAGGGCCGAAGCGGGGAGCTGTTTTTT
TRBV5-1	.	.	TRBJ2-5	CASSLGKGLETQYF	TGCGCCAGCAGCTTGGGGAAGGGCTTGGAGACCCAGTACTTC
TRBV7-2	.	.	TRBJ1-2	CASSLGPAQDYGYTF	TGTGCCAGCAGCTTAGGCCCGGCGCAGGACTATGGCTACACCTTC
TRBV7-9	.	TRBD1	TRBJ1-1	CASSSGTAEAFF	TGTGCCAGCAGCTCCGGGACAGCAGAAGCTTTCTTT